This is a list of T cell receptor beta chains from one sample in a study of tumor-infiltrating lymphocytes in primary liver carcinoma. TCRdb recomputed calls from the multiplex PCR reads with MiXCR, one row per CDR3 protein. The profile covers 180,000 or so distinct CDR3 sequences, with roughly 60% appearing a single time and 72% taken by the ten largest. Sequencing used peripheral blood. The receptors shown here come from a man aged 40-55 years with primary liver carcinoma and hepatitis B virus infection. The CDR3 runs from the conserved cysteine through the conserved F or W. The D gene is left open where the match is weak. Size is omitted from some rows. Given values are once, few, many or a class for expanded clones.

j_call | clone_size | d_call | v_call | cdr3_aa | cdr3_nt
TRBJ1-1 | - | - | TRBV5-1 | CASSLDRGISAEAFF | TGCGCCAGCAGCTTGGACCGGGGAATCTCGGCTGAAGCTTTCTTT
TRBJ1-6 | once | TRBD1 | TRBV11-2 | CASSLAQGALSLLQF | TGTGCCAGCAGCTTAGCACAGGGGGCGCTTTCACTCCTCCAATTT
TRBJ2-7 | many | - | TRBV11-2 | CASSLESGGYEQYF | TGTGCCAGCAGCTTAGAGTCTGGGGGCTACGAGCAGTACTTC
TRBJ2-3 | - | TRBD2 | TRBV29-1 | CSIGEGRRTDTQYF | TGCAGCATTGGGGAGGGCCGCCGCACAGATACGCAGTATTTT
TRBJ2-7 | - | - | TRBV11-2 | CASSHYRDEDEQYF | TGTGCCAGCAGCCATTACAGGGATGAGGACGAGCAGTACTTC
TRBJ2-1 | - | TRBD2 | TRBV12-3/TRBV12-4 | CASSPLGGGTSGGNEQFF | TGTGCCAGCAGCCCACTGGGAGGTGGGACTAGCGGGGGTAATGAGCAGTTCTTC
TRBJ1-4 | few | - | TRBV5-6 | CASSYLETDEKLFF | TGTGCCAGCAGCTACTTAGAGACGGATGAAAAACTGTTTTTT
TRBJ1-4 | - | - | TRBV30 | CAWSTGTSGNQSGEKLFF | TGTGCCTGGAGTACCGGGACTAGCGGGAACCAATCAGGGGAAAAACTGTTTTTT
TRBJ2-7 | - | - | TRBV6-5 | CASSYSLGQLEQYF | TGTGCCAGCAGTTACTCGTTAGGACAGCTCGAGCAGTACTTC
TRBJ1-5 | - | - | TRBV6-5 | CASSGAGMNQPQHF | TGTGCCAGCAGTGGAGCAGGGATGAATCAGCCCCAGCATTTT
TRBJ2-1 | many | - | TRBV11-3 | CASSLGVSNNEQFF | TGTGCCAGCAGCTTAGGCGTCTCGAACAATGAGCAGTTCTTC
TRBJ2-3 | - | TRBD2 | TRBV10-3 | CAISESGGDTQYF | TGTGCCATCAGTGAGTCGGGGGGGGATACGCAGTATTTT
TRBJ2-7 | - | - | TRBV7-3 | CASRLTHGAYEQYF | TGTGCCAGCAGATTAACCCACGGAGCTTACGAGCAGTATTTC
TRBJ2-4 | few | TRBD1 | TRBV7-9 | CASSRNTGDENIQYF | TGTGCCAGCAGCCGTAACACAGGGGATGAAAACATTCAGTACTTC
TRBJ1-5 | few | - | TRBV11-2 | CASSLMPNQPQHF | TGTGCCAGCAGCTTGATGCCCAATCAGCCCCAGCATTTT
TRBJ2-7 | - | TRBD1 | TRBV29-1 | CSAGQGKVKQYF | TGCAGCGCTGGACAGGGTAAGGTGAAGCAGTACTTC
TRBJ2-1 | many | - | TRBV11-2 | CASSLGGYNEQFF | TGTGCCAGCAGCTTAGGAGGGTACAATGAGCAGTTCTTC
TRBJ2-5 | once | - | TRBV11-2 | CASSQTARTQETQYF | TGCGCCAGCAGCCAAACAGCCAGGACTCAAGAGACCCAGTACTTC
TRBJ2-7 | - | - | TRBV19 | CASSMSWRDNEQYF | TGTGCCAGTAGTATGTCTTGGAGGGACAACGAGCAGTACTTC
TRBJ2-1 | - | TRBD2 | TRBV4-1 | CASSQDASGRWEQFF | TGCGCCAGCAGCCAAGATGCTAGCGGGAGATGGGAGCAGTTCTTC
TRBJ2-2 | once | - | TRBV11-2 | CFSSWVLLGELFF | TGTTTCAGCAGCTGGGTCCTTCTTGGGGAGCTGTTTTTT
TRBJ2-1 | - | - | TRBV11-2 | CASSLYRWAVEQFF | TGTGCCAGCAGCTTATATAGGTGGGCAGTTGAGCAGTTCTTC
TRBJ1-4 | - | - | TRBV4-1 | CASSQEWHRRGASEKLFF | TGCGCCAGCAGCCAAGAATGGCATCGGAGGGGAGCTAGTGAAAAACTGTTTTTT
TRBJ2-5 | - | TRBD1 | TRBV12-3/TRBV12-4 | CASSSNPGTGGEETQYF | TGTGCCAGCAGTTCCAACCCCGGGACAGGGGGCGAAGAGACCCAGTACTTC
TRBJ2-7 | - | - | TRBV6-6 | CASSSGYPSYEQYF | TGTGCCAGCAGTTCGGGATACCCCTCCTACGAGCAGTACTTC
TRBJ2-1 | - | TRBD2 | TRBV2 | CASTARVAGVGNEQFF | TGTGCCAGCACGGCTAGGGTAGCGGGAGTAGGCAATGAGCAGTTCTTC
TRBJ2-1 | - | - | TRBV11-2 | CGSRSWETKYEQFF | TGTGGCAGCAGAAGTTGGGAGACGAAGTATGAGCAGTTCTTC
TRBJ1-4 | - | - | TRBV11-2 | CARNSRGWSEKLFF | TGTGCCAGAAACTCACGGGGCTGGAGTGAAAAACTGTTTTTT
TRBJ2-5 | - | - | TRBV6-2/TRBV6-3 | CASSSGRETQYF | TGTGCCAGCAGTTCGGGGAGGGAGACCCAGTACTTC
TRBJ1-1 | - | TRBD1 | TRBV14 | CASSLGTASKAFF | TGTGCCAGCAGCCTCGGGACAGCCTCTAAAGCTTTCTTT
TRBJ2-1 | many | TRBD2 | TRBV30 | CAWTREFPYNEQFF | TGTGCCTGGACGCGGGAGTTCCCCTACAATGAGCAGTTCTTC
TRBJ2-1 | - | TRBD2 | TRBV5-8 | CASSPGLANTDEQFF | TGTGCCAGCAGCCCCGGACTAGCGAATACGGATGAGCAGTTCTTC
TRBJ2-6 | many | - | TRBV28 | CASRKTHSGANVLTF | TGTGCCAGCAGAAAAACCCACTCTGGGGCCAACGTCCTGACTTTC
TRBJ2-7 | many | - | TRBV11-2 | CASSFLVSHEQYF | TGTGCCAGCAGCTTTCTAGTCTCCCACGAGCAGTACTTC
TRBJ1-1 | - | - | TRBV29-1 | CSVGLGPHNTEAFF | TGCAGCGTTGGGCTGGGACCGCATAACACTGAAGCTTTCTTT
TRBJ1-5 | - | - | TRBV10-3 | CAIKSEGNQSQHF | TGTGCCATCAAGTCAGAAGGCAATCAGTCCCAGCATTTT
TRBJ2-6 | - | TRBD1 | TRBV5-6 | CTSSLQGQGVTGANVLTF | TGTACCAGCAGCCTGCAGGGACAGGGTGTTACTGGGGCCAACGTCCTGACTTTC
TRBJ2-1 | - | TRBD2 | TRBV4-1 | CASSQDRASGRVEDNEQFF | TGCGCCAGCAGCCAAGATCGGGCTAGCGGGAGGGTTGAGGACAATGAGCAGTTCTTC
TRBJ1-2 | - | TRBD1 | TRBV30 | CAWTADRGLDVYTF | TGTGCCTGGACCGCGGACAGGGGTCTTGATGTCTACACCTTC
TRBJ2-7 | - | - | TRBV5-5 | CASSLGRQDLAYEQYF | TGTGCCAGCAGCTTGGGACGGCAGGACCTTGCCTACGAGCAGTACTTC
TRBJ2-3 | - | - | TRBV12-3/TRBV12-4 | CASSPPGDTQYF | TGTGCCAGCAGCCCCCCCGGGGATACGCAGTATTTT
TRBJ1-1 | - | - | TRBV11-2 | CASSINGLNTEDFF | TGTGCCAGCAGCATAAACGGGTTGAACACTGAAGATTTCTTT
TRBJ2-3 | many | - | TRBV11-2 | CASSLGSDSSTDTQYF | TGTGCCAGCAGCTTAGGGTCGGATTCTAGCACAGATACGCAGTATTTT
TRBJ2-6 | - | TRBD1 | TRBV6-1 | CASRPGQGTGANVLTF | TGTGCCAGCAGACCGGGACAGGGGACCGGGGCCAACGTCCTGACTTTC
TRBJ1-1 | - | - | TRBV6-5 | CATFRGGLNTEAFF | TGTGCCACTTTCCGGGGGGGCCTCAACACTGAAGCTTTCTTT
TRBJ1-1 | - | - | TRBV29-1 | CSAGRVNTEAFF | TGCAGCGCGGGACGGGTGAACACTGAAGCTTTCTTT
TRBJ1-1 | few | TRBD1 | TRBV6-5 | CASSEGAWTEAFF | TGTGCCAGCAGTGAGGGGGCTTGGACTGAAGCTTTCTTT